This is a list of T cell receptor beta chains from one sample in a study of shared clonotypes between healthy human individuals. Clones were sequenced by immunoSEQ multiplex PCR, and TCRdb holds only the in-frame ones, with some missing. The data hold 2 million to 2.5 million clones, with about 92% observed a single time. The material sequenced was naive CD8+ T cells from PBMCs. The source of these receptors is a man between 18 and 35 years old in good health. Some clones in this sample may be carry-over from other donors' samples. Both conserved end residues are part of each CDR3. A D gene is named only where the DNA matches it firmly. Expanded clones get a size class; other rows say once, few or many, or leave the size out.

j_gene,v_gene,d_gene,abundance,CDR3aa,CDR3nt
TRBJ1-1,TRBV7-3,NA,NA,CASSIGGETEAFF,TGTGCCAGCAGCATCGGGGGGGAGACTGAAGCTTTCTTT
TRBJ1-1,TRBV30,NA,few,CAWDEGLEAFF,TGTGCCTGGGATGAGGGGTTAGAAGCTTTCTTT
TRBJ2-7,TRBV9,TRBD1,NA,CASSVTGTAYEQYF,TGTGCCAGCAGCGTCACCGGGACAGCTTACGAGCAGTACTTC
TRBJ2-7,TRBV5-4,NA,once,CASSPTPVSSRSQSYEQYF,TGTGCCAGCAGCCCCACCCCCGTGTCTAGTCGGTCCCAGTCCTACGAGCAGTACTTC
TRBJ1-1,TRBV27,TRBD1,NA,CASSLYQGAFTEAFF,TGTGCCAGCAGTTTATATCAGGGGGCATTTACTGAAGCTTTCTTT
TRBJ2-1,TRBV7-9,NA,NA,CASRNGPTPNNEQFF,TGTGCCAGCAGAAACGGACCCACACCTAACAATGAGCAGTTCTTC
TRBJ2-5,TRBV28,NA,NA,CASSLLDGETQYF,TGTGCCAGCAGTTTATTGGACGGAGAGACCCAGTACTTC
TRBJ2-7,TRBV25-1,NA,NA,CASSETGARHEQYF,TGTGCCAGCAGTGAGACGGGGGCGCGTCACGAGCAGTACTTC
TRBJ1-1,TRBV11-2,NA,few,CASSFPSLRVRENTEAFF,TGTGCCAGCAGCTTCCCTTCCCTCAGAGTACGGGAGAACACTGAAGCTTTCTTT
TRBJ1-5,TRBV30,NA,NA,CAWSEGLSQHF,TGTGCCTGGAGCGAGGGGCTGTCCCAGCATTTT
TRBJ2-1,TRBV27,NA,NA,CASSLRASFNEQFF,TGTGCCAGCAGTTTACGCGCTAGCTTCAATGAGCAGTTCTTC
TRBJ2-5,TRBV18,NA,NA,CASSPPLVGFQETQYF,TGTGCCAGCTCACCACCGCTAGTGGGCTTCCAAGAGACCCAGTACTTC
TRBJ2-7,TRBV27,NA,NA,CASSLGLGYEQYF,TGTGCCAGCAGTTTGGGGCTAGGCTACGAGCAGTACTTC
TRBJ2-7,TRBV7-7,NA,NA,CASSWRRTADPEQYF,TGTGCCAGCAGCTGGCGTAGGACGGCCGACCCCGAGCAGTACTTC
TRBJ2-5,TRBV7-9,NA,NA,CASSLFRGRGQETQYF,TGTGCCAGCAGCTTATTTCGGGGACGGGGACAAGAGACCCAGTACTTC
TRBJ1-2,TRBV30,TRBD1,few,CAWNNDRGNGYTF,TGTGCCTGGAACAATGACAGGGGGAATGGCTACACCTTC
TRBJ1-5,TRBV28,TRBD1,NA,CASSLRQGINQPQHF,TGTGCCAGCAGTTTACGACAGGGCATCAATCAGCCCCAGCATTTT
TRBJ2-5,TRBV16,NA,NA,CASSQYRANRETQYF,TGTGCCAGCAGCCAATACCGGGCGAATCGTGAGACCCAGTACTTC
TRBJ2-7,TRBV5-1,NA,NA,CASSLDSAVREQYF,TGCGCCAGCAGCCTGGACAGCGCGGTAAGGGAGCAGTACTTC
TRBJ2-1,TRBV4-2,NA,NA,CASSQNGLVGAGDEQFF,TGTGCCAGCAGCCAGAACGGACTCGTTGGGGCCGGCGACGAGCAGTTCTTC
TRBJ1-1,TRBV7-8,NA,NA,CASSPLGGPTEAFF,TGTGCCAGCAGCCCGCTAGGGGGGCCGACTGAAGCTTTCTTT
TRBJ1-1,TRBV21-1,NA,NA,CASSKGDPDGKTEAFF,TGTGCCAGCAGCAAAGGGGACCCGGACGGGAAAACTGAAGCTTTCTTT
TRBJ2-1,TRBV4-1,NA,NA,CASSQVKRTYNEQFF,TGCGCCAGCAGCCAGGTGAAGCGGACCTACAATGAGCAGTTCTTC
TRBJ1-2,TRBV28,NA,once,CASSFSSGAYGYTF,TGTGCCAGCAGTTTTTCCTCCGGGGCCTATGGCTACACCTTC
TRBJ1-5,TRBV5-6,TRBD1,NA,CASSLMTGGNQPQHF,TGTGCCAGCAGCTTGATGACAGGGGGCAATCAGCCCCAGCATTTT
TRBJ2-3,TRBV27,NA,NA,CASSEDHRHTQYF,TGTGCCAGCAGTGAAGATCACAGGCATACGCAGTATTTT